The sequence of this TCR beta chain was determined in a study of T-cell reconstitution after alpha-beta-depleted transplantation in children. The authors prepared the TCRbeta library with unique molecular identifiers. TCRdb itself ran the PCR reads through MiXCR, one entry per CDR3 protein. Among about 17,000 distinct CDR3 sequences listed, about an eighth were seen once. Whole-study findings and limits: A year had passed since transplant, and T-cell counts and diversity by then came mostly from newly produced T cells. Surviving recipient T cells and thymic progenitors underlay high day-60 TCRbeta diversity in some patients. There were reportedly several hundred expanded graft clones from which alpha-beta T cells came about two months after transplant.

This clonotype was seen many times. Its antigen is still unknown. The clonotype comes from a boy less than two years old who had a stem cell transplant for Wiskott-Aldrich syndrome, so the T cells may come from the graft donor. The material was PBMCs, mostly from graft donor cells, obtained 180 days after TCRalphabeta/CD19-depleted stem cell transplant.

CDR3 DNA sequence: TGTGCCATCAGTGAGTACGGAGAGACCCAGTACTTC. Translated: CAISEYGETQYF. The chain joins TRBV10-3 to TRBJ2-5; D not resolved. Germline values: CDR1 ENHRY, CDR2 SYGVKD. The CDR3 runs to 12 residues. V gave up 1 base and J gave up 4 bases, with 4 bases separating them.